The clone carrying this T cell receptor beta chain was counted between two and nine times. Its antigen is not identified. Arm-PCR with iRepertoire HTBI primers amplified the CDR3 regions for these TCR beta libraries. TCRdb called the multiplex PCR reads again in MiXCR, with one record for every CDR3 protein. The data show about 470,000 distinct CDR3 sequences, around 21% seen once. With 0 bases removed from V and 2 bases from J, the gap between germline ends came to 8 bases. In germline, CDR1 is SGHTA, CDR2 FQGNSA. The CDR3 has 14 residues. Time point specified: persistent/refractory GD, antithyroid drugs over 5 years with positive TRAb. From PBMCs, RNA was extracted and then used to make the TCR library. The record originates from a study of regulatory T cells in long-lasting Graves disease. Turning to the study itself: Over-5-year antithyroid drug use with positive TSH receptor antibodies defined persistent Graves' disease in the study.

Study outcomes and limitations: Patients with persistent Graves' had lower TCR diversity than newly diagnosed patients. Favoring TRBV28, TRBJ1-2 and TRBJ2-5 was a feature seen in persistent disease. With approximately 2,500 shared public clonotypes, persistent patients exceeded new patients, who shared more than 750.

Sequenced here: peripheral blood mononuclear cells (PBMCs), sampled when the disease was refractory, from a patient treated with antithyroid drugs. This receptor was obtained from a female donor with Graves disease. This chain uses TRBV7-2 with TRBJ2-7; unclear D gene. The CDR3 here is CASSLARYTYEQYF. CDR3 coding DNA: TGTGCCAGCAGCTTAGCGCGGTATACCTACGAGCAGTACTTC.